This T cell receptor beta chain was identified in a study of glioma-infiltrating T cells after dendritic cell vaccination. V was clipped by 2 bases and J by 2 bases; unmatched bases: 6. Germline V gene lookup returns CDR1 LGHNA and CDR2 YSLEER. This CDR3 has 16 residues. Profiled with immunoSEQ multiplex PCR; TCRdb holds only in-frame clones, not every one. The table lists about 36,000 clones, roughly 79% of them singletons. The chain has TRBV4-3 and TRBJ2-1; TRBD1 matches at 7 bases. The source is a human donor with glioblastoma. The input for sequencing was blood, taken before dendritic cell vaccination. The CDR3 protein is CASSQTRQGAYNEQFF. CDR3 coding DNA: TGCGCCAGCAGCCAAACAAGACAGGGTGCCTACAATGAGCAGTTCTTC.